This T cell receptor beta chain is drawn from a study of CD8+ T cells in alopecia areata. RNA was extracted and reverse transcribed into cDNA as the sequencing template. The method was immunoSEQ multiplex PCR; TCRdb's version includes in-frame clones alone and lacks a portion of them. The data hold about 130,000 clones, with roughly 64% observed a single time. As for this clone: Antigen unknown.

Trimming removed 3 bases from V and 3 bases from J, with 12 bases in between. Germline CDR1 is GTSNPN and CDR2 is SVGIG (reference sequence). This CDR3 region has 13 residues. Study-wide results and limits: Possibly because of HLA-related factors, TCR sharing was less clear across patients than in mice.

This sample comprised CD4+ T cells sorted from blood, obtained at week 0. V usage is TRBV30 and J usage is TRBJ2-7, with a weak D call TRBD2 (7 bases). The TCR was taken from a human donor with alopecia areata. The CDR3: CAWSRGGVYEQYF. The CDR3, as DNA: TGTGCCTGGAGCAGAGGGGGGGTCTACGAGCAGTACTTC.